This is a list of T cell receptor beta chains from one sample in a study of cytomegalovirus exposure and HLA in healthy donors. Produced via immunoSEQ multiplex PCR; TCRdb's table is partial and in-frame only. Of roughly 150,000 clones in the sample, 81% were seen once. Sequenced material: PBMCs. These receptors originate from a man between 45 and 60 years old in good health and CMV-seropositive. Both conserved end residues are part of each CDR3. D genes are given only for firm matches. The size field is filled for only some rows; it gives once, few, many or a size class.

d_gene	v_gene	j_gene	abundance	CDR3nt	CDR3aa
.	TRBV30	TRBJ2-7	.	TGTGCCTGGAGCGCTAACTACGAGCAGTACTTC	CAWSANYEQYF
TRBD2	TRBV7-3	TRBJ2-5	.	TGTGCCAGCAGCTTAGGGTCTAGCGGGATGGAGACCCAGTACTTC	CASSLGSSGMETQYF
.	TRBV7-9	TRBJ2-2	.	TGTGCCAGCAGCTGGGCAGGGAATGCGGACACCGGGGAGCTGTTTTTT	CASSWAGNADTGELFF
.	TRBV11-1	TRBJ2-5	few	TGTGCCAGCAGCTTAGTAGGAGGCAAGACCCAGTACTTC	CASSLVGGKTQYF
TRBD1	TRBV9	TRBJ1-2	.	TGTGCCAGCAGCGTCTCAAGGACAGGGGGTGACTATGGCTACACCTTC	CASSVSRTGGDYGYTF
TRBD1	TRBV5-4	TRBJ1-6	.	TGTGCCAGCAGCTCCGGGACAGAAGTTAATTCACCCCTCCACTTT	CASSSGTEVNSPLHF
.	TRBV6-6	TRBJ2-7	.	TGTGCCAGCAGTTACCCCAGGGACGAGCAGTACTTC	CASSYPRDEQYF
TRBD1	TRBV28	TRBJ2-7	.	TGTGCCAGCATTACAGGGGGTAGGTCCTACGAGCAGTACTTC	CASITGGRSYEQYF
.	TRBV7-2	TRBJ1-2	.	TGTGCCAGCAGCTTAACTCAGGGTAACTATGGCTACACCTTC	CASSLTQGNYGYTF
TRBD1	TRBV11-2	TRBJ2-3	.	TGTGCCAGCAGCCTTACCCCCGGGGACAGGGTTCGCAATACGCAGTATTTT	CASSLTPGDRVRNTQYF
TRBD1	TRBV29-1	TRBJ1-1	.	TGCAGCGTCGCCCACCCACAGGGGGGGATGAACACTGAAGCTTTCTTT	CSVAHPQGGMNTEAFF
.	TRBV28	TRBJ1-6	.	TGTGCCAGCAGCCTAGGGGGTCAGGCCCTCCACTTT	CASSLGGQALHF
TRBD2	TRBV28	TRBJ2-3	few	TGTGCCAGCAGTTTTCCTCGAAGTAGCGGGACCGCAGATACGCAGTATTTT	CASSFPRSSGTADTQYF
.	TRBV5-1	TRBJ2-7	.	TGCGCCAGCAGCCTATCCACCTCAGCGAACGAGCAGTACTTC	CASSLSTSANEQYF
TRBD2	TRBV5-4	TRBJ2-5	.	TGTGCCAGCAGCTTGAGGCGGGGGGCTAGAGCGGAGACCCAGTACTTC	CASSLRRGARAETQYF
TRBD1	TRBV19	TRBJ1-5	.	TGTGCCAGTAGTCCCGGACAGGCAGGCAATCAGCCCCAGCATTTT	CASSPGQAGNQPQHF
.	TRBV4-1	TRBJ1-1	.	TGCGCCAGCAGCCAGACACAGACCACTGAAGCTTTCTTT	CASSQTQTTEAFF
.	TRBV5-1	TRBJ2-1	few	TGCGCCAGCAGCCCTGTACGGGAGTTTGAGCAGTTCTTC	CASSPVREFEQFF
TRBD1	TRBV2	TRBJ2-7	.	TGTGCCAGCCGGACAGGGGGCACCCTCTACGAGCAGTACTTC	CASRTGGTLYEQYF
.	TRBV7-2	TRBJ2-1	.	TGTGCCAGCAGTAGTTGGTCCTACAATGAGCAGTTCTTC	CASSSWSYNEQFF
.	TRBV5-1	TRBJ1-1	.	TGCGCCAGCAGCTCCGGACACCGTGAAGCTTTCTTT	CASSSGHREAFF
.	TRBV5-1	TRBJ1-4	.	TGCGCCAGCAGCTTCAGGGATCCTAACGAAAAACTGTTTTTT	CASSFRDPNEKLFF
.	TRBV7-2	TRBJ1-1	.	TGTGCCAGCAGCTTACAGGGGAAGCGATTGAACACTGAAGCTTTCTTT	CASSLQGKRLNTEAFF
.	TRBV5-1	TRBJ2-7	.	TGCGCCAGCGGCTTTGCGAGCTCCTACGAGCAGTACTTC	CASGFASSYEQYF
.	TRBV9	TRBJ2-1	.	TGTGCCAGCAGCGTAGGAGGGAACTCCTACAATGAGCAGTTCTTC	CASSVGGNSYNEQFF
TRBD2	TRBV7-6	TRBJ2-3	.	TGTGCCAGCAGTTTTAGCGGGGGGAACACAGATACGCAGTATTTT	CASSFSGGNTDTQYF
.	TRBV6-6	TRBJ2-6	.	TGTGCCAGCAGTGCGAGCTCTGGGGCCAACGTCCTGACTTTC	CASSASSGANVLTF
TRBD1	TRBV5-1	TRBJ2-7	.	TGCGCCAGCAGCCTCGGACAGGGCCCCTACGAGCAGTACTTC	CASSLGQGPYEQYF
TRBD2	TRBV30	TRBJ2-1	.	TGTGCCTGGAGTGTACGATCGGGAGGGCCCGTTTACAATGAGCAGTTCTTC	CAWSVRSGGPVYNEQFF
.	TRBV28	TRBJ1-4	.	TGTGCCAGCAGCCCCCCCGGCGGGTCTAATGAAAAACTGTTTTTT	CASSPPGGSNEKLFF
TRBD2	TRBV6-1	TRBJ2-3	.	TGTGCCAGCAGTTTCGGTAGCGGGATCACAGATACGCAGTATTTT	CASSFGSGITDTQYF
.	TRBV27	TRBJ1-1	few	TGTGCCAGTTCTTTGGACAGAAACACTGAAGCTTTCTTT	CASSLDRNTEAFF
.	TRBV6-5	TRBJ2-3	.	TGTGCCAGCAGTTACGATGGCGGAGTGCCACCCCAGCAGTATTTT	CASSYDGGVPPQQYF
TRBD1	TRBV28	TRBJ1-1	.	TGTGCCAGCAGTCCGAACCAGGACAGGCTGGGTTTCTTT	CASSPNQDRLGFF
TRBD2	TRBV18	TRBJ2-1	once	TGTGCCAGCTCACCCCAGCTTGGGGGGGGACCCTACAATGAGCAGTTCTTC	CASSPQLGGGPYNEQFF
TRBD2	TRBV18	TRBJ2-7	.	TGTGCCAGCTCACCCTCCGGGACTAGCGGGTTCTACGAGCAGTACTTC	CASSPSGTSGFYEQYF
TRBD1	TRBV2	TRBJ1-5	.	TGTGCCAGCAGTCGACAGGGGGTGAATCAGCCCCAGCATTTT	CASSRQGVNQPQHF
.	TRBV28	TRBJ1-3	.	TGTGCCAGCAGTCTCCCGCAGGGCACTGGAAACACCATATATTTT	CASSLPQGTGNTIYF
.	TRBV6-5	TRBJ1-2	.	TGTGCCAGCAGTTACTCTGGGGGGGTCAATGGCTACACCTTC	CASSYSGGVNGYTF
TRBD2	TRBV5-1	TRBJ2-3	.	TGCGCCAGCAGCTTAACGCGGGGGGGCAGTACAGATACGCAGTATTTT	CASSLTRGGSTDTQYF
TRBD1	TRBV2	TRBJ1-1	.	TGTGCCAGCAGCGACAGGGGGCCAGACCTCCATTTT	CASSDRGPDLHF
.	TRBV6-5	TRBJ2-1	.	TGTGCCAGCAGTTTCTCCGGGAGCTCCTACAATGAGCAGTTCTTC	CASSFSGSSYNEQFF
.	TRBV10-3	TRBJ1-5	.	TGTGCCATCAGTGAGTCCCAGGGCAATCAGCCCCAGCATTTT	CAISESQGNQPQHF
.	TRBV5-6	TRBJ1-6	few	TGTGCCAGCAGCTTGCCACCAACAGGGTCTTATTCACCCCTCCACTTT	CASSLPPTGSYSPLHF
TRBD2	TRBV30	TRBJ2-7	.	TGTGCCTGGAGTGTACTAACCCCGGGACTAGCGGGAAAGTTATACGAGCAGTACTTC	CAWSVLTPGLAGKLYEQYF
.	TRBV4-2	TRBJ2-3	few	TGTGCCAGCAGCCAAGTAAGGCTTCAGGGGTTCACAGATACGCAGTATTTT	CASSQVRLQGFTDTQYF
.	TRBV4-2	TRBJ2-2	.	TGTGCCAGCAGCCAAGGGCTGAACACCGGGGAGCTGTTTTTT	CASSQGLNTGELFF
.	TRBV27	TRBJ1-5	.	TGTGCCACCTCATTACTTTCGACACCTCTTCAGCCCCAGCATTTT	CATSLLSTPLQPQHF
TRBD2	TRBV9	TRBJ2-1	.	TGTGCCAGCAGTGTAGTAGCGCACCGGGGGGGGGAGCAGTTCTTC	CASSVVAHRGGEQFF